Listed here are 28 T cell receptor beta chains from one sample, sequenced in a study of cytomegalovirus exposure and HLA in healthy donors. Use of 60 Vbeta and 13 Jbeta primers characterized the PCR. Some clones are missing from TCRdb's copy, which holds only in-frame ones; the method was immunoSEQ multiplex PCR. The table records 160,000 or so clones, approximately 84% of them present only once. The source material was PBMCs. The receptors derive from a man between 45 and 60 years old in good health and CMV-seropositive.

The chain is built from TRBV10-3 and TRBJ2-3, with 8 bases that match TRBD2. V was pared by 4 bases and J by 6 bases, with 6 bases of the junction left unmatched. Germline CDR1 reads ENHRY; CDR2 reads SYGVKD. The length of the CDR3 is 14 residues. The DNA for the CDR3 is TGTGCCATCAGTGCTACTAGCGGAGGGGATACGCAGTATTTT. Amino acid sequence: CAISATSGGDTQYF.

Worth noting for this clone: Other DNA sequences in the same sample also yield this CDR3. The chain employs TRBV30 and TRBJ1-5; D not certain. Germline CDR1 is GTSNPN and CDR2 is SVGIG (reference sequence). V gave up 1 base and J gave up 1 base, with 14 bases separating them. This CDR3 is built from 16 residues. The CDR3 region has the DNA TGTGCCTGGAGTGCTGCGGGGAAGTTGAGCAATCAGCCCCAGCATTTT. Encoded protein: CAWSAAGKLSNQPQHF.

The J gene is TRBJ1-1, the V gene TRBV6-6; D is unclear. The V gene lost 2 bases and the J gene lost 5 bases, with 6 bases spanning the gap. The CDR3 loop spans 12 amino acids. The germline V gene has CDR1 MNHNY and CDR2 SVGAGI (reference sequence). CDR3 bases: TGTGCCAGCAGTTACGGCGGTACTGAAGCTTTCTTT. Residues: CASSYGGTEAFF.

This clone showed up just once. The rearrangement joins TRBV4-1 to TRBJ1-2; D gene unclear. The CDR3 extends over 14 amino acids. Trimming removed 3 bases from V and 6 bases from J, with 14 bases in between. Germline V gene sequence: CDR1 MGHRA, CDR2 YSYEKL. The CDR3 region is CASSHLTERHGYTF. For the CDR3, the DNA is TGCGCCAGCAGCCACCTTACGGAGCGGCATGGCTACACCTTC.

This clone was recorded only once. The rearrangement joins TRBV13 to TRBJ2-7; 10 bases are a match to TRBD1. Germline-derived CDR1 and CDR2 are PRHDT and FYEKMQ (reference sequence). There are 14 residues in the CDR3. J was trimmed by 4 bases and V by 6 bases; bases with no gene match: 6. The CDR3 sequence: CASRRTGGKYEQYF. The CDR3 coding sequence is TGTGCCAGCAGAAGGACAGGGGGTAAATACGAGCAGTACTTC.

The chain couples TRBV4-1 to TRBJ1-5; D is unclear. Germline V gene data show CDR1 as MGHRA and CDR2 as YSYEKL. Trimming stripped 0 bases from V and 3 bases from J, with 12 bases between. The CDR3 length is 16 residues. The CDR3 loop reads CASSQEERRPNQPQHF. CDR3 coding DNA: TGCGCCAGCAGCCAAGAGGAGAGACGGCCCAATCAGCCCCAGCATTTT.

The genes are TRBV19 and TRBJ1-5, with D perhaps matching TRBD1 (5 bases). Trimming left V 5 bases short and J 2 bases short, with 16 bases between. The V gene's germline CDR1 is LNHDA and CDR2 SQIVND (reference sequence). This CDR3 has 16 residues. CDR3 residues: CASSVQLRVGNQPQHF. The CDR3 DNA follows: TGTGCCAGTAGTGTTCAGCTCAGGGTAGGCAATCAGCCCCAGCATTTT.

The chain employs TRBV15 and TRBJ2-3, with 12 bases aligning to TRBD2. Trimming at V came to 1 base and at J to 2 bases, leaving 1 base not matched to a gene. The CDR3 covers 16 residues. Germline V CDR1 and CDR2: LNHNV, YYDKDF (reference sequence). The chain's CDR3 is CATSRGTSGNTDTQYF. DNA for the CDR3: TGTGCCACCAGCAGAGGGACTAGCGGGAACACAGATACGCAGTATTTT.

This clone came up once. CDR3 amino acids: CASSFAGTGELFF. The CDR3 nucleotides read TGTGCCAGCAGCTTTGCGGGTACCGGGGAGCTGTTTTTT. This chain links TRBV7-6 with TRBJ2-2; tentatively, D is TRBD2 (5 bases). This CDR3 contains 13 residues. Per germline, CDR1 SGHVS and CDR2 FNYEAQ. V gave up 3 bases and J gave up 5 bases, with 7 bases separating them.

This chain links TRBV28 with TRBJ1-5; unclear D gene. The germline V gene has CDR1 MDHEN and CDR2 SYDVKM. Trimming took 7 bases from V and 2 from J, leaving 18 bases between them. The CDR3 is made up of 16 amino acids. The CDR3 spells CASTIFWGEGNQPQHF. The CDR3 DNA reads as TGTGCCAGCACTATATTCTGGGGAGAAGGCAATCAGCCCCAGCATTTT.

This chain uses TRBV19 with TRBJ1-1; D is undetermined. CDR1 is LNHDA, CDR2 SQIVND, per germline (reference sequence). The length of the CDR3 is 14 residues. V lost 3 bases, J lost 5 bases, and 13 bases lay in between. CDR3 in DNA: TGTGCCAGTAGTATTCAGGCTTCGGGGACTGAAGCTTTCTTT. The encoded protein is CASSIQASGTEAFF.

The CDR3 DNA reads TGTGCCAGCAGCTCCCGACTAGCGGGTAACACCGGGGAGCTGTTTTTT. Translating gives CASSSRLAGNTGELFF. The chain is built from TRBV11-2 and TRBJ2-2, with 10 bases aligning to TRBD2. Germline CDR1 reads SGHAT; CDR2 reads FQNNGV. Trimming removed 4 bases from V and 2 bases from J; junction bases left unmatched: 4. The length of the CDR3 is 16 residues. The full variable domain, rest sourced from reference TRBV11-2 and TRBJ2-2, is EAGVAQSPRYKIIEKRQSVAFWCNPISGHATLYWYQQILGQGPKLLIQFQNNGVVDDSQLPKDRFSAERLKGVDSTLKIQPAKLEDSAVYLCASSSRLAGNTGELFFGEGSRLTVL.

The chain has TRBV30 and TRBJ1-5; a weak D match, TRBD1 (6 bases). Looked up from germline, CDR1 is GTSNPN and CDR2 is SVGIG (reference sequence). Deletions cut 1 base from V and 2 bases from J, with 12 bases between. The length of the CDR3 is 15 residues. The CDR3: CAWSEQGWGNQPQHF. In DNA, the CDR3 is TGTGCCTGGAGTGAACAGGGTTGGGGCAATCAGCCCCAGCATTTT. The full variable domain, with the rest looked up from reference TRBV30 and TRBJ1-5, is SQTIHQWPATLVQPVGSPLSLECTVEGTSNPNLYWYRQAAGRGLQLLFYSVGIGQISSEVPQNLSASRPQDRQFILSSKKLLLSDSGFYLCAWSEQGWGNQPQHFGDGTRLSIL.

J is TRBJ2-1 and V is TRBV28; TRBD2 aligns across 10 bases. Germline V lookup: CDR1 MDHEN, CDR2 SYDVKM. Trimming cost V 7 bases and J 12 bases; bases outside gene matches: 3. The CDR3 is 11 amino acids. The DNA of the CDR3 is TGTGCCAGCAACGCTAGCGGGAGGCAGTTCTTC. Translated: CASNASGRQFF.

Points on this clone: An end of the junction does not agree with germline; a read error may underlie this. V usage is TRBV7-7 and J usage is TRBJ2-5; no definite D call. CDR3 length equals 13 residues. Germline V gives CDR1 SSHAT, CDR2 FNYEAQ (reference sequence). CDR3 residues: CASSLKRGETQYF. CDR3 nucleotide sequence: TGTGCTAGCAGCTTAAAACGAGGAGAGACCCAGTACTTC.

This clone showed up just a few times. The chain links TRBV5-5 to TRBJ2-5, with 10 bases aligning to TRBD1. The CDR3 contains 17 residues. The ends lost 4 bases at V and 5 bases at J; junction bases unmatched: 14. Per germline, CDR1 SGHKS and CDR2 YYEKEE (reference sequence). This CDR3 is CASSRDRGDARRETQYF. For the CDR3, the DNA is TGTGCCAGCAGCCGGGACAGGGGAGATGCCCGACGGGAGACCCAGTACTTC. The full variable domain, in which reference TRBV5-5 and TRBJ2-5 provide the parts outside the CDR3, is DAGVTQSPTHLIKTRGQQVTLRCSPISGHKSVSWYQQVLGQGPQFIFQYYEKEERGRGNFPDRFSARQFPNYSSELNVNALLLGDSALYLCASSRDRGDARRETQYFGPGTRLLVL.

Only a few counts were recorded for this clone. The gene calls are TRBV9 and TRBJ1-1; a possible D gene is TRBD1 (6 bases). Germline V gene sequence: CDR1 SGDLS, CDR2 YYNGEE. CDR3 length: 13 amino acids. Trimming cost V 0 bases and J 3 bases, with 6 bases left between them. CDR3 in DNA: TGTGCCAGCAGCGTAGAGGGGGACACTGAAGCTTTCTTT. It specifies CASSVEGDTEAFF.

The chain combines TRBV30 with TRBJ1-1, with TRBD1 matching 7 bases. The germline CDR1 and CDR2 sequences are GTSNPN and SVGIG (reference sequence). Germline trimming cut 5 bases from V and 0 bases from J; bases unmatched to any gene: 6. The CDR3 spans 14 residues. In nucleotides, the CDR3 is TGTGCCTGGGAAGAGGGACAGCTGAACACTGAAGCTTTCTTT. Residues: CAWEEGQLNTEAFF. The whole variable domain, filled in from reference TRBV30 and TRBJ1-1, reads SQTIHQWPATLVQPVGSPLSLECTVEGTSNPNLYWYRQAAGRGLQLLFYSVGIGQISSEVPQNLSASRPQDRQFILSSKKLLLSDSGFYLCAWEEGQLNTEAFFGQGTRLTVV.

This clone has more than one count but fewer than ten. The chain recombines TRBV2 with TRBJ2-3, with 9 nucleotides matching TRBD1. This CDR3 contains 15 residues. The V and J ends lost 6 bases and 4 bases, in that order; junction bases with no gene match: 8. Germline V gives CDR1 SNHLY, CDR2 FYNNEI. CDR3 nucleotide sequence: TGTGCCAGCAGGACACCGGGACAGGGATCAGATACGCAGTATTTT. This sequence encodes CASRTPGQGSDTQYF.

The V gene is TRBV6-6, the J gene TRBJ2-1; possible D gene TRBD2, 6 bases. The CDR3 length is 14 residues. Per the germline V gene, CDR1 is MNHNY and CDR2 is SVGAGI (reference sequence). V was pared by 2 bases and J by 2 bases, with 7 bases between. The CDR3: CASSYGEAYNEQFF. The CDR3 coding sequence is TGTGCCAGCAGTTACGGGGAGGCCTACAATGAGCAGTTCTTC.

The V gene is TRBV28, the J gene TRBJ1-3; TRBD1 matches at 7 bases. The ends lost 6 bases at V and 4 bases at J; junction bases unmatched: 9. Per germline, CDR1 MDHEN and CDR2 SYDVKM. The CDR3 is 15 residues long. CDR3 bases: TGTGCCAGCAGCCAACTACCGGGACAGGGAAACACCATATATTTT. Its translation is CASSQLPGQGNTIYF.

The chain employs TRBV6-6 and TRBJ1-1; no definite D call. Germline V CDR1 and CDR2: MNHNY, SVGAGI (reference sequence). This CDR3 contains 14 residues. Trimming shortened V by 4 bases and J by 4 bases, and 13 bases separated the two germline ends. CDR3 DNA sequence: TGTGCCAGCAGTTTTCCCCCGGGTGGCACTGAAGCTTTCTTT. Translating gives CASSFPPGGTEAFF.

J is TRBJ2-4 and V is TRBV23-1, with TRBD2 as a possible D gene (7 bases). TRBV23-1 is assigned to the ORF class and has an uncertain function. V lost 0 bases, J lost 4 bases, and 28 bases lay in between. The CDR3 contains 21 residues. CDR3 region: CASSQSCRASGGGILKNIQYF. The CDR3 bases are TGCGCCAGCAGTCAATCGTGTAGAGCTAGCGGAGGGGGGATTTTAAAAAACATTCAGTACTTC.

The V call is TRBV6-1, the J call TRBJ2-1; weak D call: TRBD2 (6 bases). Germline V gene sequence: CDR1 MNHNS, CDR2 SASEGT. CDR3 size: 14 residues. V was clipped by 1 base and J by 6 bases, with 10 bases between them. CDR3: CASSEGLEGNEQFF. CDR3 bases: TGTGCCAGCAGTGAAGGACTAGAGGGCAATGAGCAGTTCTTC.

The chain has TRBV2 and TRBJ2-1; D is undetermined. The CDR3 spans 14 residues. V shed 6 bases and J shed 0 bases, with 9 bases lying between them. The germline V gene encodes CDR1 SNHLY and CDR2 FYNNEI. The CDR3 spells CASSLSSSYNEQFF. DNA of the CDR3: TGTGCCAGCAGCCTTAGCAGCTCCTACAATGAGCAGTTCTTC.

In its sample, this clone was seen once. V is TRBV9 and J is TRBJ1-2; 10 bases fit TRBD1. This CDR3 is built from 15 residues. V shed 5 bases, J shed 5 bases, and the junction held 9 bases outside the gene matches. Germline CDR1 SGDLS, CDR2 YYNGEE. The CDR3 bases are TGTGCCAGCAGAGGGGACAGGGGAGATCGGTATGGCTACACCTTC. It is translated as CASRGDRGDRYGYTF.

The genes are TRBV18 and TRBJ2-2; D not certain. Trimming left V 0 bases short and J 5 bases short, with 10 bases between. The CDR3 length is 15 residues. Germline values: CDR1 KGHSH, CDR2 LQKENI. Here the CDR3 DNA reads TGTGCCAGCTCACCACCGGGCAGGCGAACCGGGGAGCTGTTTTTT. This codes for CASSPPGRRTGELFF.

This clone was picked up a small number of times. The chain is built from TRBV2 and TRBJ1-5, with no clear D. CDR1 and CDR2 from the germline V gene are SNHLY and FYNNEI. The V end was cut by 6 bases, the J end by 6 bases, with 15 bases between. This CDR3 has 14 amino acids. CDR3 amino acids: CASSIESGSQPQHF. The CDR3 nucleotides read TGTGCCAGCAGCATCGAGTCTGGGAGTCAGCCCCAGCATTTT.